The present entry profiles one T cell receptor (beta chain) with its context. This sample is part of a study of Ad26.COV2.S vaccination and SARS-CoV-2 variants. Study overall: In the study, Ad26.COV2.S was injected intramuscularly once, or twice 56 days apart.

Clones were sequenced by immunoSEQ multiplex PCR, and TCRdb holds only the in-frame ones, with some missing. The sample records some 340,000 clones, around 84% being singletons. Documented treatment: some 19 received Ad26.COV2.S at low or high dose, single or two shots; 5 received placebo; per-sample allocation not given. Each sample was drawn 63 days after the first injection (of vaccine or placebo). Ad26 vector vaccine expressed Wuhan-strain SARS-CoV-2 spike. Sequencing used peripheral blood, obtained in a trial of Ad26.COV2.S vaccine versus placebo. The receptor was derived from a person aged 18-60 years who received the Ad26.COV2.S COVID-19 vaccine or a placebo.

CDR3 nucleotide sequence: TGTGCCAGCAGTATTGGACAGGACTATGGCTACACCTTC. Amino acids: CASSIGQDYGYTF. This chain connects TRBV6-5 to TRBJ1-2, with 7 bases fitting TRBD1. This CDR3 has 13 residues. V gave up 5 bases and J gave up 3 bases; unmatched junction bases: 3. The germline V gene encodes CDR1 MNHEY and CDR2 SVGAGI.